This is a list of T cell receptor beta chains from one sample in a study of blood T cell repertoires in COVID-19. The protocol was immunoSEQ multiplex PCR, while the TCRdb copy is restricted to in-frame clones and leaves out a portion. The table records 100,000 to 150,000 clones, roughly 87% of them present only once. Material: peripheral blood. The receptors stem from an elderly man with active or convalescent COVID-19. Both conserved end residues are part of each CDR3. A D gene is named only where the DNA matches it firmly. Clone size is stated in some rows and not others, as once, few, many or a class when expanded.

j_gene,v_gene,len,d_gene,abundance,CDR3aa,CDR3nt
TRBJ1-4,TRBV19,16,TRBD1,.,CASSIGLQGAGEKLFF,TGTGCCAGTAGTATAGGCCTACAGGGGGCGGGTGAAAAACTGTTTTTT
TRBJ1-1,TRBV6-2/TRBV6-3,12,.,.,CASSLVGTEAFF,TGTGCCAGCAGCCTCGTCGGCACTGAAGCTTTCTTT
TRBJ1-1,TRBV29-1,12,TRBD1,.,CSVEQGATEAFF,TGCAGCGTTGAGCAGGGGGCCACTGAAGCTTTCTTT
TRBJ2-7,TRBV11-2,15,.,.,CASSRSARWTAEQYF,TGTGCCAGCTCCCGGTCGGCCCGTTGGACAGCCGAGCAGTACTTC
TRBJ2-1,TRBV19,15,.,.,CASSIFLGQNNEQFF,TGTGCCAGTAGTATTTTCCTAGGACAAAACAATGAGCAGTTCTTC
TRBJ2-7,TRBV7-2,13,.,.,CASTYLISYEQYF,TGTGCCAGCACCTATTTGATATCCTACGAGCAGTACTTC
TRBJ1-2,TRBV30,14,.,.,CACDGGQIRGGYTF,TGTGCCTGCGATGGAGGACAGATCCGAGGTGGCTACACCTTC
TRBJ2-2,TRBV5-1,15,.,.,CASSLPGQPAGELFF,TGCGCCAGCAGCTTGCCCGGACAGCCGGCCGGGGAGCTGTTTTTT
TRBJ2-7,TRBV6-5,14,.,.,CASRDRTERTRQYF,TGTGCCAGCAGAGACCGGACAGAACGTACGAGGCAGTACTTC
TRBJ1-3,TRBV6-5,13,.,.,CASSSFLQDTIYF,TGTGCCAGCAGTTCCTTTCTTCAGGACACCATATATTTT
TRBJ1-5,TRBV7-2,15,.,.,CASSWGVRSNQPQHF,TGTGCCAGCAGCTGGGGCGTCAGAAGCAATCAGCCCCAGCATTTT
TRBJ1-5,TRBV28,12,.,few,CASSLELQPQHF,TGTGCCAGCAGTTTAGAGTTGCAGCCCCAGCATTTT
TRBJ1-2,TRBV7-9,14,.,.,CASSLNTEAIGYTF,TGTGCCAGCAGCTTGAACACCGAGGCTATCGGCTACACCTTC